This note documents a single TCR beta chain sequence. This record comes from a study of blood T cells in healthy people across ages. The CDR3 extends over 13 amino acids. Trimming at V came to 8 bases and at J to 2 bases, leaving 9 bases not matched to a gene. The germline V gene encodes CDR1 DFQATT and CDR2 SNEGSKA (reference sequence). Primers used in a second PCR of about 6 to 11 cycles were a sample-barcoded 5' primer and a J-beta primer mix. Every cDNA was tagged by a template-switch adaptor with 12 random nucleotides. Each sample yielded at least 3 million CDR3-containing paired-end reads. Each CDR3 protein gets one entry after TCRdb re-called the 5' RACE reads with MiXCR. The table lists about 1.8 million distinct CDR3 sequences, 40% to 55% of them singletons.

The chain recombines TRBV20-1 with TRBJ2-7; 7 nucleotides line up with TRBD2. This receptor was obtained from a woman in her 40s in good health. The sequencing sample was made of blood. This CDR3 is CSTGRSWTYEQYF. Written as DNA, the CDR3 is TGCAGTACCGGGAGGAGTTGGACCTACGAGCAGTACTTC.